A single sample gave rise to the 30 T cell receptor beta chains below, sequenced in a study of healthy donors' naive CD4 and CD8 T cells. Starting from around 500 ng of total RNA, TCR libraries were made with linear amplification. TCRdb reanalysed the reads using MiXCR and keeps one entry per CDR3 protein. The table includes approximately 180,000 distinct CDR3 sequences, around 74% detected once. Sequencing input: naive CD4+ and CD8+ T cells sorted from blood, pooled from several donors. The receptor set was obtained from a pool of human donors in good health; the sample pools cells from several healthy donors.

The chain combines TRBV11-1 with TRBJ1-1; 7 bases match TRBD1. This CDR3 has 17 amino acids. The V gene end was trimmed by 6 bases and the J gene end by 1 base; junction bases not matched to a gene: 14. Germline CDR1 is SGHAT and CDR2 is FQDESV (reference sequence). CDR3 sequence reads: CASSSPRDRIRNTEAFF. The CDR3 nucleotides read TGTGCCAGCAGTTCCCCGCGGGACAGAATAAGGAACACTGAAGCTTTCTTT. The full variable domain, its missing parts supplied by reference TRBV11-1 and TRBJ1-1, is EAEVAQSPRYKITEKSQAVAFWCDPISGHATLYWYRQILGQGPELLVQFQDESVVDDSQLPKDRFSAERLKGVDSTLKIQPAELGDSAMYLCASSSPRDRIRNTEAFFGQGTRLTVV.

The chain couples TRBV20-1 to TRBJ1-1, with D possibly matching TRBD1 (6 bases). This CDR3 spans 14 amino acids. Between the trimmed V and J ends, which lost 6 bases and 2 bases, there was a span of 16 bases. CDR1 and CDR2 from the germline V gene are DFQATT and SNEGSKA (reference sequence). The CDR3 loop reads CSAVNRVGNTEAFF. The CDR3 nucleotides read TGCAGTGCCGTTAACAGGGTGGGAAACACTGAAGCTTTCTTT.

The chain couples TRBV27 to TRBJ1-2, with unresolved D. This CDR3 contains 11 residues. Germline V gene lookup returns CDR1 MNHEY and CDR2 SMNVEV (reference sequence). V gave up 8 bases and J gave up 4 bases, with 8 bases separating them. Here the CDR3 DNA reads TGTGCCAGCGGCAACCGCTATGGCTACACCTTC. Translating gives CASGNRYGYTF.

The genes are TRBV29-1 and TRBJ2-2; 7 bases align to TRBD2. There are 12 residues in the CDR3. Trimming took 5 bases from V and 7 from J; bases not matched to a gene: 4. Per germline, CDR1 SQVTM and CDR2 ANQGSEA. This CDR3 is CSVQTSRGELFF. Here the CDR3 DNA reads TGCAGCGTTCAGACTAGCCGCGGGGAGCTGTTTTTT.

V gene TRBV5-6 combines with J gene TRBJ2-1; perhaps TRBD2 as D (6 bases). V lost 4 bases to trimming and J lost 0 bases, with 14 bases between them. CDR3 length: 16 amino acids. In germline, CDR1 is SGHDT, CDR2 YYEEEE. This chain's CDR3 is CASSIVGGNSYNEQFF. DNA for the CDR3: TGTGCCAGCAGCATTGTCGGGGGTAACTCCTACAATGAGCAGTTCTTC.

V gene TRBV19 combines with J gene TRBJ2-1, with 10 positions matching TRBD1. This CDR3 has 17 amino acids. The V segment lost 5 bases and the J segment 7 bases; nucleotides outside the gene matches: 14. Germline CDR1 reads LNHDA; CDR2 reads SQIVND (reference sequence). CDR3 sequence: CASSSRDRGKSGNEQFF. Written as DNA, the CDR3 is TGTGCCAGTAGTTCCCGGGACAGGGGCAAATCGGGGAATGAGCAGTTCTTC.

The V gene is TRBV29-1, the J gene TRBJ1-3; no clear D. The CDR3 sequence is 15 residues long. Germline V lookup: CDR1 SQVTM, CDR2 ANQGSEA. V dropped 0 bases and J dropped 0 bases, with 9 bases sitting between them. The CDR3 spells CSVEDIVSSGNTIYF. CDR3 nucleotide sequence: TGCAGCGTTGAAGATATAGTGAGCTCTGGAAACACCATATATTTT.

This CDR3 is CASRNRGRVDGYTF. The CDR3, as DNA: TGTGCCAGCAGGAACAGGGGGCGAGTTGATGGCTACACCTTC. The chain joins TRBV6-6 to TRBJ1-2; 9 nucleotides line up with TRBD1. The CDR3 spans 14 residues. Germline V lookup: CDR1 MNHNY, CDR2 SVGAGI (reference sequence). J gave up 6 bases and V 6 bases, and 8 bases lay outside the gene matches.

The rearrangement uses TRBV19 and TRBJ1-1; 9 bases are shared with TRBD1. This CDR3 is built from 13 residues. J gave up 4 bases and V 3 bases, and 0 bases lay outside the gene matches. Looked up from germline, CDR1 is LNHDA and CDR2 is SQIVND (reference sequence). In DNA form, the CDR3 reads TGTGCCAGTAGTATGGACAGGGGCACTGAAGCTTTCTTT. Protein sequence: CASSMDRGTEAFF. Looking up the rest from reference TRBV19 and TRBJ1-1 gives the full variable domain: DGGITQSPKYLFRKEGQNVTLSCEQNLNHDAMYWYRQDPGQGLRLIYYSQIVNDFQKGDIAEGYSVSREKKESFPLTVTSAQKNPTAFYLCASSMDRGTEAFFGQGTRLTVV.

This clonotype was counted a single time. V gene TRBV7-8 combines with J gene TRBJ2-3, with 14 positions matching TRBD2. V shed 5 bases, J shed 3 bases, and the junction held 4 bases outside the gene matches. The CDR3 sequence is 16 residues long. Germline V gene data show CDR1 as SGHVS and CDR2 as FQNEAQ. The CDR3 DNA sequence: TGTGCCAGCAGCCCCCGGACTAGCGGGGGGACAGATACGCAGTATTTT. Protein: CASSPRTSGGTDTQYF.

The chain uses TRBV10-3 and TRBJ1-4; a weak D match, TRBD1 (6 bases). CDR1 and CDR2 (germline): ENHRY, SYGVKD. The V end was cut by 10 bases, the J end by 7 bases, with 25 bases between. The CDR3 runs to 16 residues. The CDR3 is CASTPGGGGGGEKLFF. The CDR3 DNA is TGTGCCAGCACTCCTGGCGGAGGGGGAGGAGGTGAAAAACTGTTTTTT.

The chain is built from TRBV10-3 and TRBJ2-3, with 10 bases aligning to TRBD2. The germline V gene has CDR1 ENHRY and CDR2 SYGVKD. V trimming: 2 bases; J trimming: 0 bases; junction bases outside the gene matches: 2. This CDR3 contains 16 residues. The CDR3 here is CAISEQTSGSTDTQYF. Here the CDR3 DNA reads TGTGCCATCAGTGAGCAGACTAGCGGGAGCACAGATACGCAGTATTTT.

The chain is built from TRBV29-1 and TRBJ2-1; D possibly uses TRBD1 or TRBD2 (5 bases each). Germline V gene data show CDR1 as SQVTM and CDR2 as ANQGSEA. This CDR3 region has 13 residues. The CDR3 protein is CGGVEGKYNEQFF. The DNA for the CDR3 is TGCGGGGGAGTCGAGGGCAAATACAATGAGCAGTTCTTC.

The rearrangement links TRBV6-5 to TRBJ2-3; D perhaps matches TRBD2 (7 bases). The CDR3 sequence is 15 residues long. The V gene lost 5 bases and the J gene lost 3 bases, with 15 bases spanning the gap. Germline V lookup: CDR1 MNHEY, CDR2 SVGAGI. The CDR3 coding sequence is TGTGCCAGCAGTCGTCAGGGGAGGGGTACAGATACGCAGTATTTT. It translates to CASSRQGRGTDTQYF.

The chain carries TRBV27 and TRBJ1-2; possibly TRBD1 for D (6 bases). V gave up 0 bases and J gave up 2 bases, with 10 bases separating them. Germline-derived CDR1 and CDR2 are MNHEY and SMNVEV (reference sequence). The CDR3 consists of 15 residues. The CDR3 region has the DNA TGTGCCAGCAGTTTATCTCAGGGGACGAACTATGGCTACACCTTC. Protein product: CASSLSQGTNYGYTF.

V gene TRBV19 combines with J gene TRBJ1-2; D possibly corresponds to TRBD1 (5 bases). The CDR3 is 14 residues long. The germline V and J ends were trimmed by 3 bases and 7 bases, with 15 bases remaining between them. Per the germline V gene, CDR1 is LNHDA and CDR2 is SQIVND (reference sequence). The CDR3 DNA reads as TGTGCCAGTAGTATCTGGGACCAGTTGCCTGGCTACACCTTC. It translates to CASSIWDQLPGYTF.

The chain recombines TRBV27 with TRBJ1-2, with D unresolved. Trimming cost V 5 bases and J 1 base, with 11 bases left between them. CDR3 size: 14 residues. The germline CDR1 and CDR2 sequences are MNHEY and SMNVEV (reference sequence). The CDR3 here is CASSGPTSNYGYTF. The CDR3 coding sequence is TGTGCCAGCAGTGGGCCTACAAGTAACTATGGCTACACCTTC.

The rearrangement joins TRBV7-2 to TRBJ2-7; 7 positions match TRBD1. Germline lookup yields CDR1 SGHTA and CDR2 FQGNSA. V trimming: 5 bases; J trimming: 5 bases; junction bases outside the gene matches: 3. The CDR3 contains 12 residues. CDR3 amino acids: CASSRGGHEQYF. CDR3 sequence (DNA): TGTGCCAGCAGCCGAGGGGGCCACGAGCAGTACTTC.

The chain employs TRBV3-1 and TRBJ1-1, with D uncertain. The V gene's germline CDR1 is LGHDT and CDR2 YNNKEL (reference sequence). This CDR3 region has 14 residues. Trimming removed 1 base from V and 6 bases from J, with 12 bases in between. The CDR3 nucleotides read TGTGCCAGCAGCCAAGCCTGGGAGATGGCTGAAGCTTTCTTT. Translating it yields CASSQAWEMAEAFF.

This clonotype was detected only once. In DNA form, the CDR3 reads TGCAGCGTTGAGAACCCCGGGACAGTCAGGAATGGCTACACCTTC. Encoded protein: CSVENPGTVRNGYTF. V usage is TRBV29-1 and J usage is TRBJ1-2, with 7 bases matching TRBD1. V dropped 3 bases and J dropped 6; count of bases not matched to a gene: 13. Germline V gene lookup returns CDR1 SQVTM and CDR2 ANQGSEA. This CDR3 is 15 amino acids long.

The chain couples TRBV6-5 to TRBJ2-5, with unresolved D. Germline CDR1 is MNHEY and CDR2 is SVGAGI. The ends were cut back, 0 bases at V and 5 bases at J, with 10 bases in the middle. The CDR3 runs 14 residues. The CDR3 sequence: CASSYSRFRETQYF. The CDR3 DNA reads TGTGCCAGCAGTTACTCGCGGTTTAGGGAGACCCAGTACTTC.

This chain joins TRBV29-1 and TRBJ2-1; D is undetermined. Germline-derived CDR1 and CDR2 are SQVTM and ANQGSEA. The germline V and J ends were trimmed by 3 bases and 0 bases, with 9 bases remaining between them. The length of the CDR3 is 14 residues. CDR3 in DNA: TGCAGCGTTGATATCGGAACCTCCTACAATGAGCAGTTCTTC. Translating it yields CSVDIGTSYNEQFF.

The genes are TRBV18 and TRBJ1-5; possible D gene TRBD1, 5 bases. The CDR3 is 15 residues long. V lost 6 bases and J 2 bases, leaving 14 bases between the germline ends. Germline assignment: CDR1 KGHSH and CDR2 LQKENI. This CDR3 reads CASSLGVLGNQPQHF. The CDR3 coding sequence is TGTGCCAGCTCGCTAGGGGTATTGGGCAATCAGCCCCAGCATTTT.

This clonotype was found a few times. This chain uses TRBV5-6 with TRBJ1-2; the match to TRBD1 covers 8 bases. This CDR3 comprises 14 residues. The V and J ends lost 4 bases and 4 bases, in that order; junction bases with no gene match: 6. Germline CDR1 reads SGHDT; CDR2 reads YYEEEE. CDR3 in amino acids: CASSGNRGSYGYTF. CDR3 nucleotides: TGTGCCAGCAGCGGTAACAGGGGGAGCTATGGCTACACCTTC.

The genes are TRBV6-5 and TRBJ2-1; D is undetermined. The V end was cut by 6 bases, the J end by 0 bases, with 24 bases between. This CDR3 contains 19 residues. CDR1 and CDR2 (germline): MNHEY, SVGAGI. The CDR3 DNA reads as TGTGCCAGCAGGCGCTCCGGTGTAATTGGGCCTAGCTCCTACAATGAGCAGTTCTTC. Amino acids: CASRRSGVIGPSSYNEQFF.

The CDR3 coding sequence is TGTGCCAGCAGCTTACGCGGGAGGGCCCACAATGAGCAGTTCTTC. Its protein is CASSLRGRAHNEQFF. V usage is TRBV11-3 and J usage is TRBJ2-1; TRBD2 agrees at 9 bases. This CDR3 has 15 residues. The V segment lost 2 bases and the J segment 5 bases; nucleotides outside the gene matches: 4. Looked up from germline, CDR1 is SGHNT and CDR2 is YENEEA.

This chain links TRBV6-5 with TRBJ2-3, with 7 nucleotides matching TRBD2. Per the germline V gene, CDR1 is MNHEY and CDR2 is SVGAGI. Trimming at V came to 5 bases and at J to 9 bases, leaving 8 bases not matched to a gene. The CDR3 is 13 amino acids. CDR3 sequence (DNA): TGTGCCAGCAGTCCCCCCGGGACTATCACGCAGTATTTT. This gives the protein CASSPPGTITQYF.

This sequence joins TRBV19 and TRBJ1-1, with D possibly being TRBD1 (6 bases). V dropped 8 bases and J dropped 4 bases, with 11 bases sitting between them. CDR1 and CDR2 (germline): LNHDA, SQIVND (reference sequence). CDR3 length equals 12 residues. This CDR3 is CASGGRGTEAFF. The CDR3 DNA reads as TGTGCCAGTGGTGGCAGGGGCACTGAAGCTTTCTTT.

The chain is built from TRBV18 and TRBJ2-7, with D unclear. There are 14 residues in the CDR3. Germline-derived CDR1 and CDR2 are KGHSH and LQKENI. With 2 bases removed from V and 6 bases from J, the gap between germline ends came to 14 bases. CDR3 nucleotide sequence: TGTGCCAGCTCACCAGGGCAGGAACGAGGCGAGCAGTACTTC. Translation: CASSPGQERGEQYF.

In this sample, this clonotype turned up a few times. The chain is built from TRBV11-1 and TRBJ2-1; no clear D. Looked up from germline, CDR1 is SGHAT and CDR2 is FQDESV (reference sequence). The CDR3 is made up of 15 amino acids. Trimming removed 2 bases at V and 4 bases at J, with 12 bases between. The CDR3 region has the DNA TGTGCCAGCAGCTTATGGGAAGCGACGTACAATGAGCAGTTCTTC. Translation gives CASSLWEATYNEQFF. Together with reference TRBV11-1 and TRBJ2-1, the CDR3 gives the full variable domain: EAEVAQSPRYKITEKSQAVAFWCDPISGHATLYWYRQILGQGPELLVQFQDESVVDDSQLPKDRFSAERLKGVDSTLKIQPAELGDSAMYLCASSLWEATYNEQFFGPGTRLTVL.